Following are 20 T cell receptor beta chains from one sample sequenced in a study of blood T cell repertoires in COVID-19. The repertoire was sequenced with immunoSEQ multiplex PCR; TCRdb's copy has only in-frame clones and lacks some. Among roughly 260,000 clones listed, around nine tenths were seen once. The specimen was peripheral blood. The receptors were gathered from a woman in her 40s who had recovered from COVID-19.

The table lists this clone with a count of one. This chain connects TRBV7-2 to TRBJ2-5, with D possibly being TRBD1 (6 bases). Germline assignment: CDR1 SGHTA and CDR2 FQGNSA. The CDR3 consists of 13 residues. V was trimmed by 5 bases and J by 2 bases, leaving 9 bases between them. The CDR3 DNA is TGTGCCAGCAGCACGACAGGACAAGAGACCCAGTACTTC. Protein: CASSTTGQETQYF.

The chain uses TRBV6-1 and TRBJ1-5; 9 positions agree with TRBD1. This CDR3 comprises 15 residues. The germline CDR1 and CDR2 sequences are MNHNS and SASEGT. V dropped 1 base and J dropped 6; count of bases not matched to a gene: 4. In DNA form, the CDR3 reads TGTGCCAGCAGTGAAGGACAGGGGGGAGGTCAGCCCCAGCATTTT. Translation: CASSEGQGGGQPQHF.

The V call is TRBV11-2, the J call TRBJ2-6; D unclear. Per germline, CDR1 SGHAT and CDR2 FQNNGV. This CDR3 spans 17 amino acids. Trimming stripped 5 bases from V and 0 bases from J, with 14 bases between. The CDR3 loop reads CASSPAFRSSGANVLTF. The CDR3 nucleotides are TGTGCCAGCAGCCCTGCCTTTAGAAGCTCTGGGGCCAACGTCCTGACTTTC.

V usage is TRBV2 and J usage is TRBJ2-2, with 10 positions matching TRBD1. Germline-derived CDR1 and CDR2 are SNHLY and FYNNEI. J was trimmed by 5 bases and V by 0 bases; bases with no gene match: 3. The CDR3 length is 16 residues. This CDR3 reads CASSEALGQGTGELFF. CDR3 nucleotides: TGTGCCAGCAGTGAAGCCTTGGGACAGGGGACCGGGGAGCTGTTTTTT.

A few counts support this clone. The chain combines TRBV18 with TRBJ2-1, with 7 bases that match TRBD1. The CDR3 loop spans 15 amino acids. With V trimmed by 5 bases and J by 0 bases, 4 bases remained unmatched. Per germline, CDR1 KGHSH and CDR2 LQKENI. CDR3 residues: CASSGNRGSYNEQFF. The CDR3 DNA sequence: TGTGCCAGCTCAGGCAACAGGGGCTCCTACAATGAGCAGTTCTTC.

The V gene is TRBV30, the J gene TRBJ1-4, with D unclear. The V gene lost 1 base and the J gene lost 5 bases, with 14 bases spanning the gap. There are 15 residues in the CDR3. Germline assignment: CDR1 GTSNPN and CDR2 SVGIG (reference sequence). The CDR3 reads CAWSGGLRGNEKLFF. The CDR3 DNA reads TGTGCCTGGAGTGGCGGCCTCCGAGGGAATGAAAAACTGTTTTTT.

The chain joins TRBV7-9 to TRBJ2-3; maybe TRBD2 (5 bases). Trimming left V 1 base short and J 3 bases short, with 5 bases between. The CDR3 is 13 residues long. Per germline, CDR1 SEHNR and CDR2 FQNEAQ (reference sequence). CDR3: CASSLGGTDTQYF. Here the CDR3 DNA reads TGTGCCAGCAGCTTAGGAGGGACAGATACGCAGTATTTT.

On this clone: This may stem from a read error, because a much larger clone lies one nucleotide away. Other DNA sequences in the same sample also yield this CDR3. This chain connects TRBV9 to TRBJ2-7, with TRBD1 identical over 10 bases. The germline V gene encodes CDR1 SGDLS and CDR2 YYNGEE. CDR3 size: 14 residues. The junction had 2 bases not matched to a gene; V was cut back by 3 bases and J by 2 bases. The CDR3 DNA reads TGTGCCAGCAGCGCGGGACAGGGGCCCTACGAGCAGTACTTC. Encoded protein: CASSAGQGPYEQYF.

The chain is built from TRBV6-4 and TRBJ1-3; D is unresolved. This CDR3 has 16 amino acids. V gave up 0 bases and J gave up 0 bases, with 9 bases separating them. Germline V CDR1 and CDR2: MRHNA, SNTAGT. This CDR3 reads CASSDSEGTSGNTIYF. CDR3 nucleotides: TGTGCCAGCAGTGACTCTGAGGGAACCTCTGGAAACACCATATATTTT.

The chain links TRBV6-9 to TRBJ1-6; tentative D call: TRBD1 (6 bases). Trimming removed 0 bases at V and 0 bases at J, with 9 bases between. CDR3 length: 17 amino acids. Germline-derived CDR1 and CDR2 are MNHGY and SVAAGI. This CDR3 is CASSYSGQSSYNSPLHF. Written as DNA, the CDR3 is TGTGCCAGCAGTTATTCAGGACAGAGCTCCTATAATTCACCCCTCCACTTT.

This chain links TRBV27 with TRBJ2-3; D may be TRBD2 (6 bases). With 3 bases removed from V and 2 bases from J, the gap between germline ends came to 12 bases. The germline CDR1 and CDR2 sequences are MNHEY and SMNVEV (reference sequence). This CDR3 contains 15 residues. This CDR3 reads CASSFRGGSTDTQYF. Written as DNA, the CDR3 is TGTGCCAGCAGTTTTAGGGGAGGATCCACAGATACGCAGTATTTT.

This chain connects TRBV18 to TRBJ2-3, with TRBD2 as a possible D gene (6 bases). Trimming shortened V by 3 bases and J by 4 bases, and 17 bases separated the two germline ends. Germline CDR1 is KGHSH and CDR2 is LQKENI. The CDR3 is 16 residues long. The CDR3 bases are TGTGCCAGCTCACCGACCCTGGAGGGCACCCCAGATACGCAGTATTTT. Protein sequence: CASSPTLEGTPDTQYF.

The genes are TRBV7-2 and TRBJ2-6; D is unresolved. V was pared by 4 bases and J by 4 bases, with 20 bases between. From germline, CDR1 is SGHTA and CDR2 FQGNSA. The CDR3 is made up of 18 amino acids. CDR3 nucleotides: TGTGCCAGCAGCTCCCGACGGGTTCCCAAAGCAGGGGCCAACGTCCTGACTTTC. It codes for CASSSRRVPKAGANVLTF.

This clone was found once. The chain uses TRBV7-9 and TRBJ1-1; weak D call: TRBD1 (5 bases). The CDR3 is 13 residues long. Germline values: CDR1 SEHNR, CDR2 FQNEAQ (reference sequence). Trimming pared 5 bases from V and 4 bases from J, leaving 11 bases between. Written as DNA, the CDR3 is TGTGCCAGCAGCGCAGGGCCCCGCACTGAAGCTTTCTTT. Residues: CASSAGPRTEAFF. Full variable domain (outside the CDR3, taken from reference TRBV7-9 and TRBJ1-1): DTGVSQNPRHKITKRGQNVTFRCDPISEHNRLYWYRQTLGQGPEFLTYFQNEAQLEKSRLLSDRFSAERPKGSFSTLEIQRTEQGDSAMYLCASSAGPRTEAFFGQGTRLTVV.

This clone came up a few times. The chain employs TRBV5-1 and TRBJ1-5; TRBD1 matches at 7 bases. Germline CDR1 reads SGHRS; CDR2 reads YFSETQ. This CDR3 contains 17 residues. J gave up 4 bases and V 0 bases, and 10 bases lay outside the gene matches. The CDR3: CASSLGTLEGANQPQHF. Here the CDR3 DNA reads TGCGCCAGCAGCTTGGGTACCCTGGAGGGGGCTAATCAGCCCCAGCATTTT.

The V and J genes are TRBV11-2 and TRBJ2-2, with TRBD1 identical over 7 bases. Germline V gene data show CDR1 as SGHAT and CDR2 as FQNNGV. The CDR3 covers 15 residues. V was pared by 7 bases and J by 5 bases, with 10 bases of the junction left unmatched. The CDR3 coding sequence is TGTGCCAGCAAACAGACAGGGATAAGGACCGGGGAGCTGTTTTTT. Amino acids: CASKQTGIRTGELFF.

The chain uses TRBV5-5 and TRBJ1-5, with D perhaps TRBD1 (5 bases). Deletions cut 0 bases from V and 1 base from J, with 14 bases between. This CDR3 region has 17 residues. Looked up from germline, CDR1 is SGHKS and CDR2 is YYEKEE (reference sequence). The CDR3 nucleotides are TGTGCCAGCAGCTTGGCCGTGGCAGGGTTGAGCAATCAGCCCCAGCATTTT. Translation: CASSLAVAGLSNQPQHF.

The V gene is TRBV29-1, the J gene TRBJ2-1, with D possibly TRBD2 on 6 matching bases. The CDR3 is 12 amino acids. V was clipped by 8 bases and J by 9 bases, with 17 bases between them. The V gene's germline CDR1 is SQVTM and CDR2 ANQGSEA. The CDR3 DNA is TGCAGCACTACATTCGGGGGAGTTGAGCAGTTCTTC. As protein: CSTTFGGVEQFF.

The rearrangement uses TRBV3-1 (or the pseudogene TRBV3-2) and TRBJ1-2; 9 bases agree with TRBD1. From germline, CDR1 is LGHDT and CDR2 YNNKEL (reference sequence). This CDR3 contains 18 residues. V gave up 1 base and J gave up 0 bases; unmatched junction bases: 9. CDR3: CASSQASGQGSSNYGYTF. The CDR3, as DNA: TGTGCCAGCAGCCAAGCGTCGGGACAGGGATCCTCTAACTATGGCTACACCTTC.

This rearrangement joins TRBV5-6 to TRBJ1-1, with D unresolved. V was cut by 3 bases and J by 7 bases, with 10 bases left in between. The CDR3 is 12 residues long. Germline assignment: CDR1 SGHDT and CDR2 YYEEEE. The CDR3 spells CASSYIGDEAFF. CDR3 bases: TGTGCCAGCAGCTATATCGGAGATGAAGCTTTCTTT.